This record concerns one T cell receptor (beta chain) sequence. This record comes from a study of molecular identifiers for immune sequencing clone quantification. Between the trimmed V and J ends, which lost 2 bases and 3 bases, there was a span of 26 bases. The germline CDR1 and CDR2 sequences are MNHEY and SVGEGT. This CDR3 region has 20 residues. Each CDR3 protein is one row after TCRdb ran MiXCR on the PCR reads. This sample has some 320,000 distinct CDR3 sequences, with about 20% found just once. This sequence was found in a human donor in good health. Some libraries in this study had Jurkat cell RNA spiked in. The chain employs TRBV6-2 or TRBV6-3 and TRBJ1-5; D is unresolved. Sequenced material: naive CD8+ T cells from blood, with Jurkat cell RNA spiked in. Subset given: FACS-sorted CD8+CD4-CCR7+CD45RA+ naive T cells. The CDR3 DNA reads as TGTGCCAGCAGTTACCCGGCGGAGGCGTCCATATCAATACCCAATCAGCCCCAGCATTTT. Amino acid sequence: CASSYPAEASISIPNQPQHF.